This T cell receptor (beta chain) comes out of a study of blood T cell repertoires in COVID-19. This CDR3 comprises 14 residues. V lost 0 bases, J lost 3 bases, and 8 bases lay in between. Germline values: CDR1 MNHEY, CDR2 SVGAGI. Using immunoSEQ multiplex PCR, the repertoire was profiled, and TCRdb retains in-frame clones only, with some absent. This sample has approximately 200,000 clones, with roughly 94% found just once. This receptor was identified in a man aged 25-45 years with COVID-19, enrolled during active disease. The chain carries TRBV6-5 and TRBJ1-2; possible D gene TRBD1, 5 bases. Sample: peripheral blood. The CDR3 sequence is CASSYSTGYYGYTF. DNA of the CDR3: TGTGCCAGCAGTTACTCTACAGGTTACTATGGCTACACCTTC.